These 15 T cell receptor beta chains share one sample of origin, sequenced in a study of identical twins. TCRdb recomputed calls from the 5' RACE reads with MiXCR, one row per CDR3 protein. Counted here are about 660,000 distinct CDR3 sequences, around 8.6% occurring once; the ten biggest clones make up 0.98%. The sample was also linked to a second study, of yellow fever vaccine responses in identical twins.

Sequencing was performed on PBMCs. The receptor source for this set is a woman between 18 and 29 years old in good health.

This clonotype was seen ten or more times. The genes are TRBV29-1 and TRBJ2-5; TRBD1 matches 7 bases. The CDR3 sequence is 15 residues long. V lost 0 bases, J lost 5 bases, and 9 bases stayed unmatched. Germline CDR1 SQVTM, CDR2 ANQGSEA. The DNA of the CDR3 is TGCAGCGTTGAAGAGATGAAGGGGGCGCAGGAGACCCAGTACTTC. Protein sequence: CSVEEMKGAQETQYF.

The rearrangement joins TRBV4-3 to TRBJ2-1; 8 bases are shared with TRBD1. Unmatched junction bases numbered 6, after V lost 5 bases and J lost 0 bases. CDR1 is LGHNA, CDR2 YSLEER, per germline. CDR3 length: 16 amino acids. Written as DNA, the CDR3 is TGCGCCAGCAGCAAGAGGACAGGGAGCTCCTACAATGAGCAGTTCTTC. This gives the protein CASSKRTGSSYNEQFF.

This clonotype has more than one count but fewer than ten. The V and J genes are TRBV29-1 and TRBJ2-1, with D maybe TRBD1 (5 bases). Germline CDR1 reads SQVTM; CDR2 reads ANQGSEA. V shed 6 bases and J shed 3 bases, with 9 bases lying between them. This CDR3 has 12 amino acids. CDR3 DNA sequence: TGCAGCGTGGCCGACAGCTACAATGAGCAGTTCTTC. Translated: CSVADSYNEQFF.

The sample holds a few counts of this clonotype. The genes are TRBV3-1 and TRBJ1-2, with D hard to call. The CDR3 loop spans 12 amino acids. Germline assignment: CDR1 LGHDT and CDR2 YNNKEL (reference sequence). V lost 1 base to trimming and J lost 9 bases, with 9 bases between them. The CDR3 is CASSQVQKRYTF. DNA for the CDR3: TGTGCCAGCAGCCAAGTTCAAAAGCGCTACACCTTC.

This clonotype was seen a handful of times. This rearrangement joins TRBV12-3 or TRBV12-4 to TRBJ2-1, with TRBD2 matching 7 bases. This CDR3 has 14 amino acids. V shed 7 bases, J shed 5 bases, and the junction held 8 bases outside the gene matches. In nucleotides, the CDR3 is TGTGCCAGCATTGGCCTAGCGGTCAACAATGAGCAGTTCTTC. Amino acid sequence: CASIGLAVNNEQFF.

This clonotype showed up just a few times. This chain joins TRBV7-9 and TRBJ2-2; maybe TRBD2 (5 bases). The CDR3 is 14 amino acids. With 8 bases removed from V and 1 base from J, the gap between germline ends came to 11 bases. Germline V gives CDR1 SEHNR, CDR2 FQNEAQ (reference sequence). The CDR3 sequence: CASPGGQNTGELFF. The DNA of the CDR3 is TGTGCCAGCCCAGGCGGGCAGAACACCGGGGAGCTGTTTTTT.

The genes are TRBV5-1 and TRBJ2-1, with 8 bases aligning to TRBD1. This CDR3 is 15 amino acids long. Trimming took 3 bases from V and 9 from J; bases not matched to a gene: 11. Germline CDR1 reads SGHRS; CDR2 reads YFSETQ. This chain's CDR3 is CASSSGQGRYSEQFF. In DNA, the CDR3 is TGCGCCAGCAGCTCAGGACAGGGACGTTATAGTGAGCAGTTCTTC.

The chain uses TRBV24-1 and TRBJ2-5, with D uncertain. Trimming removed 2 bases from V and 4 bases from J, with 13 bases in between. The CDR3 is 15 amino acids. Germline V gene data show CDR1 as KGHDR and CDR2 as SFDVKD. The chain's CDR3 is CATSDSGPSLETQYF. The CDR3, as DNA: TGTGCCACCAGTGATTCTGGACCTTCTCTAGAGACCCAGTACTTC.

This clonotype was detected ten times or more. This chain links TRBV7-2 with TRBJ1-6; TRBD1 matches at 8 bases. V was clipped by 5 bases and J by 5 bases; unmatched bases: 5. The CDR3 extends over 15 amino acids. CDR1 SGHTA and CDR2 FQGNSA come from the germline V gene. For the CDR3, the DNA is TGTGCCAGCAGCCCCCACAGGGGGGATAATTCACCCCTCCACTTT. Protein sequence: CASSPHRGDNSPLHF.

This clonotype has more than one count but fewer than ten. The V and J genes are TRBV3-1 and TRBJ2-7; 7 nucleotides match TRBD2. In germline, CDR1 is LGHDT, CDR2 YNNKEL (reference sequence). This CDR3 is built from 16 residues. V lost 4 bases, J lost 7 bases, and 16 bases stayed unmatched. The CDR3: CASSRGWGGSPGEQYF. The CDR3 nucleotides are TGTGCCAGCAGCCGGGGATGGGGCGGGAGCCCGGGGGAGCAGTACTTC.

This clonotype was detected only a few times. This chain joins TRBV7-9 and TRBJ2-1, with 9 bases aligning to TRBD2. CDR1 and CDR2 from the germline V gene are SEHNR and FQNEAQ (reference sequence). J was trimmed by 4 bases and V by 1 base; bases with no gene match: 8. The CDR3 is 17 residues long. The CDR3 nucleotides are TGTGCCAGCAGCTTAGGGGCGTTAGCGGGGGCGTACAATGAGCAGTTCTTC. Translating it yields CASSLGALAGAYNEQFF.

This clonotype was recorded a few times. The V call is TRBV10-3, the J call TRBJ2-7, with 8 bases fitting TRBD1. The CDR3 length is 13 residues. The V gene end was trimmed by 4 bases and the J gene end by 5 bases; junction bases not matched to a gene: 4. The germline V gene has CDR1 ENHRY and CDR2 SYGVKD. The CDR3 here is CAISGTGGNEQYF. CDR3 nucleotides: TGTGCCATCAGTGGAACAGGGGGTAACGAGCAGTACTTC.

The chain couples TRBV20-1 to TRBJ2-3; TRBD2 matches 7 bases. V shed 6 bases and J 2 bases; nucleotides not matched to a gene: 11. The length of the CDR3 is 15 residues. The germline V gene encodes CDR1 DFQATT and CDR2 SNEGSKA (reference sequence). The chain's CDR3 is CSAPTSKTITDTQYF. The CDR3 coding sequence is TGCAGTGCCCCGACTAGCAAGACGATCACAGATACGCAGTATTTT.

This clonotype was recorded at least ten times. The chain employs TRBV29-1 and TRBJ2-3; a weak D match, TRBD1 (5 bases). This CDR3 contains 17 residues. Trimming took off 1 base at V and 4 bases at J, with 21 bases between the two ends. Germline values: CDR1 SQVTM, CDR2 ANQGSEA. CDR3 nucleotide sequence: TGCAGCGTTGAAGGGGTCGGACATCCTTCCCGGGCAGATACGCAGTATTTT. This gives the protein CSVEGVGHPSRADTQYF.

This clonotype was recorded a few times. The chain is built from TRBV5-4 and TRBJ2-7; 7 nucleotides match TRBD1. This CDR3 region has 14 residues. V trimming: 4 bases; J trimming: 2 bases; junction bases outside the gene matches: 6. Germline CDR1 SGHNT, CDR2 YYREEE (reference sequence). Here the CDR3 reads CASSLQGLAYEQYF. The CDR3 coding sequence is TGTGCCAGCAGCCTACAGGGGTTGGCCTACGAGCAGTACTTC.